The present T cell receptor beta chain was sequenced within a study of T cells after yellow fever vaccination. V was trimmed by 2 bases and J by 3 bases, leaving 5 bases between them. CDR1 is KGHSY, CDR2 FQNENV, per germline. This CDR3 spans 12 amino acids. TCRdb reanalysed the 5' RACE reads using MiXCR and keeps one entry per CDR3 protein. The data hold just under 600,000 distinct CDR3 sequences, with around an eighth observed a single time. This clonotype was detected a few times. The receptor was derived from a young man who received the YFV17D yellow fever vaccine. Sample: PBMCs, taken on the day of the yellow fever booster vaccination. The chain couples TRBV16 to TRBJ2-7; D not resolved. CDR3 bases: TGTGCCAGCAGCCAACCCCTCTACGAGCAGTACTTC. Translated, it gives CASSQPLYEQYF.